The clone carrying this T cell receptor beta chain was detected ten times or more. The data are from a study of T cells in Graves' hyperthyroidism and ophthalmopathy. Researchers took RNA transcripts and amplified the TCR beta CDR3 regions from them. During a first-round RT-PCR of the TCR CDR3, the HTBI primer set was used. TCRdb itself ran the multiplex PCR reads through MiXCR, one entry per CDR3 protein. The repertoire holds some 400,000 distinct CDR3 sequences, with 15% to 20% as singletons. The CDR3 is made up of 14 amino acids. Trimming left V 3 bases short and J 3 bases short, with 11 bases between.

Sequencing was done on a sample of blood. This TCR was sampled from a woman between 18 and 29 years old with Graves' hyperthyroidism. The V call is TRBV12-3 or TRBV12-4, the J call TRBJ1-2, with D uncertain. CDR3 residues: CASSFGRGDYGYTF. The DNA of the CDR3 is TGTGCCAGCAGTTTTGGGCGGGGAGACTATGGCTACACCTTC.